This T cell receptor (beta chain) was sequenced in a study of T cells in Graves' hyperthyroidism and ophthalmopathy. Findings and caveats of the study: Among clonotypes expanded in thyroid above 0.001, most were also found in blood.

Recently diagnosed hyperthyroidism of less than 2 months' duration affected patients aged 18 to 65. It was uncontrolled infection, other autoimmune disease, pregnancy or lactation that excluded patients. The V gene lost 4 bases and the J gene lost 2 bases, with 12 bases spanning the gap. Germline V CDR1 and CDR2: GTSNPN, SVGIG (reference sequence). The CDR3 is 13 residues long. Amplified regions were TCR beta CDR3 sequences from RNA transcripts. First-round RT-PCR of the TCR CDR3 relied on the HTBI primer set. Using its own MiXCR run on the multiplex PCR reads, TCRdb lists one record per CDR3 protein. The table has under 650,000 distinct CDR3 sequences, under 20% seen once; the top ten hold 3% to 4.5%. This clonotype occurred many times. The antigen is not known.

Sequenced sample: blood. This chain connects TRBV30 to TRBJ2-7; TRBD2 is a possible D gene (6 bases). The receptor was derived from a woman in her twenties or thirties with Graves' hyperthyroidism. The CDR3 coding sequence is TGTGCCTGGACGCAGGACTATACCTACGAGCAGTACTTC. Translation: CAWTQDYTYEQYF.